The entry below gives a single T cell receptor (beta chain) sequence along with its context. Its cognate antigen is unknown. This sample is drawn from a study of T cells in Graves' hyperthyroidism and ophthalmopathy. The study, taken as a whole, reports: A 13 V-J signature model discriminated ophthalmopathy versus stable hyperthyroidism.

Template material for amplifying TCR beta CDR3 regions consisted of RNA transcripts. Initially, a first-round RT-PCR of the TCR CDR3 employed the HTBI primer set. TCRdb re-called the multiplex PCR reads with MiXCR, one entry per CDR3 protein. This table holds 50,000 to 75,000 distinct CDR3 sequences, around half found once. Uncontrolled infections, other autoimmune diseases, pregnancy or lactation led to exclusion of patients. The receptor's source is a woman aged 25 to 39 with Graves' ophthalmopathy. Material: blood.

The CDR3 loop is CAISGGRRGYNEQFF. CDR3 DNA: TGTGCCATCAGTGGCGGGCGTCGAGGCTACAATGAGCAGTTCTTC. V is TRBV10-3 and J is TRBJ2-1; weak D call: TRBD2 (5 bases). The CDR3 is made up of 15 amino acids. Germline assignment: CDR1 ENHRY and CDR2 SYGVKD. Trimming shortened V by 4 bases and J by 3 bases, and 13 bases separated the two germline ends.